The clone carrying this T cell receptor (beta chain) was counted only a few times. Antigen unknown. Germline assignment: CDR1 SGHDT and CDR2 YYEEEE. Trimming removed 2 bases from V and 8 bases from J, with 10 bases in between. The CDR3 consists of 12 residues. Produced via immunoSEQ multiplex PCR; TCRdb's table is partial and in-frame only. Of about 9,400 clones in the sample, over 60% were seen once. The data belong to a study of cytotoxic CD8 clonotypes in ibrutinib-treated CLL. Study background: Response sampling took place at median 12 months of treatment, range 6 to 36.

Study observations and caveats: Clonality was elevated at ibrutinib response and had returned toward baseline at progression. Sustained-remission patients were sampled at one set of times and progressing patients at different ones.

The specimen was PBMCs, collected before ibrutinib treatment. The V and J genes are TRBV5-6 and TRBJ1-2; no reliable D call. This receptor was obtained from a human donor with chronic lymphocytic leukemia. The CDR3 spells CASSFGKKGYTF. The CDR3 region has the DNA TGTGCCAGCAGCTTTGGCAAAAAGGGCTACACCTTC.